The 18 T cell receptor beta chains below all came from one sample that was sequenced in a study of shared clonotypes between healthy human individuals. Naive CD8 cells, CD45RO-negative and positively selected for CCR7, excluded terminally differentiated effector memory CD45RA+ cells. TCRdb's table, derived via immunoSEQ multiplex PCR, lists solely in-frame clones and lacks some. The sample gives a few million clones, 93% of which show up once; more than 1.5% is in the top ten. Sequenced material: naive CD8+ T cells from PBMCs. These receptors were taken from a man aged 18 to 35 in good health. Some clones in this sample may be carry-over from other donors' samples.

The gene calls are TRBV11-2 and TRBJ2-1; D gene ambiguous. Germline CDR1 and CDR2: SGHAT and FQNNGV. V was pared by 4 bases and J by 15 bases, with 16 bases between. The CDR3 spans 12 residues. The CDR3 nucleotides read TGTGCCAGCAGCTCCGACCCACCAGAACGGTTCTTC. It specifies CASSSDPPERFF.

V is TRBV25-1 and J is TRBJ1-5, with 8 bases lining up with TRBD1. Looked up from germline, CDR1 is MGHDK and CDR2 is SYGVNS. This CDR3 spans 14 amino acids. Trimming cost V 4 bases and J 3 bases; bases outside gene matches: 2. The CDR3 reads CASSVTGVNQPQHF. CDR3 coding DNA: TGTGCCAGCAGTGTGACAGGGGTCAATCAGCCCCAGCATTTT.

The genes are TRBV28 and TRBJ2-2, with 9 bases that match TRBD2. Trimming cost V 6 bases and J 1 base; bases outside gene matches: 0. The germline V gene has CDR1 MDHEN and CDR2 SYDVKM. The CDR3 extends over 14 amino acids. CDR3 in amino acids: CASRAGGNTGELFF. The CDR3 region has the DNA TGTGCCAGCAGAGCGGGAGGGAACACCGGGGAGCTGTTTTTT.

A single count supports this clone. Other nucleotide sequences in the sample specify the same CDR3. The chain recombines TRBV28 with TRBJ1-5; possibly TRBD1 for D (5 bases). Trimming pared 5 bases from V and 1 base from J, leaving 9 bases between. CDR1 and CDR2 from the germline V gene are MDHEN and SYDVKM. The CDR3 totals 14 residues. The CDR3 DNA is TGTGCCAGCAGTCGTCAGGGAAGCAATCAGCCCCAGCATTTT. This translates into CASSRQGSNQPQHF.

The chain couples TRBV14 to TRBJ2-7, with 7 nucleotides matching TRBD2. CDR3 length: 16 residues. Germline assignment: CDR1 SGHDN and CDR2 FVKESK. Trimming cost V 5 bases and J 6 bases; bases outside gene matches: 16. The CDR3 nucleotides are TGTGCCAGCAGCTCTGCGAGGGAGGGCCGTCGGGGCGAGCAGTACTTC. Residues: CASSSAREGRRGEQYF.

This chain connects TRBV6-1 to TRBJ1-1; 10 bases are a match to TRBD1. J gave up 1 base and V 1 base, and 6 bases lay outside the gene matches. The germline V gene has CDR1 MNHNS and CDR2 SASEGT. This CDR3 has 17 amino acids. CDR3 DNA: TGTGCCAGCAGTGAAGGGACAGGGGGAACCTCGAACACTGAAGCTTTCTTT. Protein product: CASSEGTGGTSNTEAFF.

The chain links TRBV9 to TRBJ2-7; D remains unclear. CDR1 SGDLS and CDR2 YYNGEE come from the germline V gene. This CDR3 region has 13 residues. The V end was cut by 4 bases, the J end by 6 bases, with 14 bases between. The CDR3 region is CASSPQGSGEQYF. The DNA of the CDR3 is TGTGCCAGCAGCCCCCAAGGGTCCGGCGAGCAGTACTTC.

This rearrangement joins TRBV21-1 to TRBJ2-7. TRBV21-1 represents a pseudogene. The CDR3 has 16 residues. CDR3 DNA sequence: TGTGCCAGCAGCAAAGCGAAAACAGGGAGGTCCTACGAGCAGTACTTC. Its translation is CASSKAKTGRSYEQYF.

CDR3 protein: CASSEASYEQYF. For the CDR3, the DNA is TGTGCCAGCAGCGAGGCCAGCTACGAGCAGTACTTC. The chain carries TRBV7-9 and TRBJ2-7; D unclear. V lost 5 bases and J 3 bases, leaving 8 bases between the germline ends. The CDR3 is 12 amino acids. Germline-derived CDR1 and CDR2 are SEHNR and FQNEAQ (reference sequence).

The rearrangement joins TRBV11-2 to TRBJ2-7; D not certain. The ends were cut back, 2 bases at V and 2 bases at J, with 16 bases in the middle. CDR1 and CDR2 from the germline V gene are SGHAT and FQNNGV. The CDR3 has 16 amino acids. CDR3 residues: CASSLLYGALPYEQYF. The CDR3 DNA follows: TGTGCCAGCAGCTTACTCTACGGTGCCCTGCCCTACGAGCAGTACTTC.

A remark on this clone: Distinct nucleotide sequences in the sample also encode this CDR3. The CDR3 is CASSAGTGAYEQYF. The CDR3 DNA is TGTGCCAGCAGTGCCGGGACAGGGGCCTACGAGCAGTACTTC. The gene calls are TRBV2 and TRBJ2-7; the match to TRBD1 covers 10 bases. The V gene's germline CDR1 is SNHLY and CDR2 FYNNEI. V dropped 4 bases and J dropped 2; count of bases not matched to a gene: 2. CDR3 size: 14 residues.

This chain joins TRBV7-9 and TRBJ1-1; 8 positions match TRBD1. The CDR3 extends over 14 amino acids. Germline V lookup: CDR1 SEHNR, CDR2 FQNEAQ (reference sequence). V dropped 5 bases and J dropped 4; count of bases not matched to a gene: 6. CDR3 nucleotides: TGTGCCAGCAGCCCAACAGGGGGGGTCACTGAAGCTTTCTTT. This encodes CASSPTGGVTEAFF.

CDR3: CASSLDPGQGKSETQYF. The DNA of the CDR3 is TGTGCCAGCAGCTTAGACCCGGGACAGGGGAAGAGCGAGACCCAGTACTTC. This sequence joins TRBV7-9 and TRBJ2-5, with 10 bases matching TRBD1. J was trimmed by 5 bases and V by 1 base; bases with no gene match: 10. This CDR3 has 17 residues. CDR1 is SEHNR and CDR2 is FQNEAQ in the germline V gene (reference sequence).

The CDR3 DNA sequence: TGTGCCAGCAGCGACGGACTAGTTTTAGCGGCAGATACGCAGTATTTT. Translation: CASSDGLVLAADTQYF. The chain combines TRBV9 with TRBJ2-3; 7 positions agree with TRBD2. The CDR3 totals 16 residues. CDR1 is SGDLS, CDR2 YYNGEE, per germline. The V and J ends lost 3 bases and 4 bases, in that order; junction bases with no gene match: 11.

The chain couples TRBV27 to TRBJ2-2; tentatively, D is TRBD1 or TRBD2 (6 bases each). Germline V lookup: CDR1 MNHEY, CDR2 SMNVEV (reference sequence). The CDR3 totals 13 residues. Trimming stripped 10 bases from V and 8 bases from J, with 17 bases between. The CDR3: CATLQGGVGELFF. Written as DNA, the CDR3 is TGTGCCACCCTACAGGGAGGTGTGGGGGAGCTGTTTTTT.

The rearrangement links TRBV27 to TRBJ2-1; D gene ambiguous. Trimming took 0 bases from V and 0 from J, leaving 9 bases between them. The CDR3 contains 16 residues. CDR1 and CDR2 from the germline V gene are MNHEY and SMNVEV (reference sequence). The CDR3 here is CASSLSYSISYNEQFF. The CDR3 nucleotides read TGTGCCAGCAGTTTATCCTACAGTATCTCCTACAATGAGCAGTTCTTC.

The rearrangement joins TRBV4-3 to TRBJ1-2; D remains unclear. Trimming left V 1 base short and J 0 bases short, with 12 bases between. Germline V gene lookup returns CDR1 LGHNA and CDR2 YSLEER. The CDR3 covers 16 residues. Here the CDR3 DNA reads TGCGCCAGCAGCCAAGTAGAACAGATTCCTAACTATGGCTACACCTTC. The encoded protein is CASSQVEQIPNYGYTF.

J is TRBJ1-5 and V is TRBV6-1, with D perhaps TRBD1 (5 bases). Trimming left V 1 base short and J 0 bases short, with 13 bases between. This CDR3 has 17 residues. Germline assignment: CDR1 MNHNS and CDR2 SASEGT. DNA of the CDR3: TGTGCCAGCAGTGAAGAGACGGTGGGGGTTAGCAATCAGCCCCAGCATTTT. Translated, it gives CASSEETVGVSNQPQHF.